Each of the 9 T cell receptor beta chains below was sequenced from the same sample in a study of blood T cell repertoires in COVID-19. Profiled with immunoSEQ multiplex PCR; TCRdb holds only in-frame clones, not every one. The repertoire consists of more than 80,000 clones, with roughly 90% occurring once and the leading ten covering approximately 1.7%. Material for sequencing was peripheral blood. These receptors came from an elderly man with acute or convalescent COVID-19.

The chain couples TRBV7-2 to TRBJ2-1, with 9 nucleotides matching TRBD2. Looked up from germline, CDR1 is SGHTA and CDR2 is FQGNSA. V lost 0 bases to trimming and J lost 2 bases; unmatched junction nucleotides: 2. The CDR3 extends over 16 amino acids. The chain's CDR3 is CASSLAGGRAYNEQFF. CDR3 in DNA: TGTGCCAGCAGCTTAGCAGGCGGGAGGGCCTACAATGAGCAGTTCTTC.

This clone showed up just a few times. The chain has TRBV5-5 and TRBJ2-7; TRBD2 might be the D (5 bases). Trimming stripped 0 bases from V and 0 bases from J, with 16 bases between. Germline V lookup: CDR1 SGHKS, CDR2 YYEKEE (reference sequence). This CDR3 is 17 amino acids long. The CDR3 sequence is CASSLVGGPFSSYEQYF. The CDR3, as DNA: TGTGCCAGCAGCTTGGTGGGCGGGCCCTTTAGCTCCTACGAGCAGTACTTC.

This clone was found a few times. The V call is TRBV7-2, the J call TRBJ2-7; TRBD1 is a possible D gene (6 bases). V was pared by 5 bases and J by 3 bases, with 17 bases between. The CDR3 sequence is 15 residues long. Germline V gene lookup returns CDR1 SGHTA and CDR2 FQGNSA. This CDR3 reads CASSPAFDRIYEQYF. The CDR3 nucleotides read TGTGCCAGCAGCCCTGCCTTTGACAGGATCTACGAGCAGTACTTC.

CDR3 nucleotides: TGTGCCAGCAGTTACGCGTCCGGGACAGGGAAGCCTGAAGCTTTCTTT. This codes for CASSYASGTGKPEAFF. V is TRBV6-2 or TRBV6-3 and J is TRBJ1-1; TRBD1 aligns across 9 bases. V was clipped by 2 bases and J by 6 bases; unmatched bases: 10. CDR1 MNHEY and CDR2 SVGEGT come from the germline V gene. The CDR3 is made up of 16 amino acids.

The CDR3 loop is CASSRTGIGVGTEAFF. The CDR3 DNA reads as TGTGCCAGCAGTAGGACAGGGATAGGTGTGGGTACTGAAGCTTTCTTT. The genes are TRBV2 and TRBJ1-1, with 8 bases aligning to TRBD1. The V gene's germline CDR1 is SNHLY and CDR2 FYNNEI. This CDR3 is built from 16 residues. With V trimmed by 5 bases and J by 5 bases, 13 bases remained unmatched.

This chain joins TRBV7-9 and TRBJ2-1; 10 positions match TRBD2. Germline-derived CDR1 and CDR2 are SEHNR and FQNEAQ (reference sequence). Losses at the gene ends were 1 base for V and 7 bases for J; bases not matched to a gene: 7. The CDR3 sequence is 16 residues long. The CDR3 loop is CASSLVRGLAWNEQFF. The DNA for the CDR3 is TGTGCCAGCAGCTTAGTCCGGGGACTAGCGTGGAATGAGCAGTTCTTC.

The chain recombines TRBV6-6 with TRBJ1-4; D gene unclear. Germline values: CDR1 MNHNY, CDR2 SVGAGI (reference sequence). This CDR3 is built from 13 residues. Trimming stripped 0 bases from V and 6 bases from J, with 5 bases between. CDR3 protein: CASSYSEDEKLFF. In DNA, the CDR3 is TGTGCCAGCAGTTACTCGGAGGATGAAAAACTGTTTTTT.

The V call is TRBV4-1, the J call TRBJ1-1, with D unclear. Trimming left V 3 bases short and J 3 bases short, with 14 bases between. CDR1 is MGHRA, CDR2 YSYEKL, per germline. The CDR3 extends over 15 amino acids. The CDR3 reads CASSHREGGDTEAFF. The CDR3 DNA reads as TGCGCCAGCAGCCACCGGGAGGGTGGCGACACTGAAGCTTTCTTT.

The rearrangement joins TRBV4-3 to TRBJ2-6, with D possibly being TRBD2 (6 bases). The CDR3 is 16 amino acids. Deletions cut 1 base from V and 1 base from J, with 8 bases between. Germline CDR1 and CDR2: LGHNA and YSLEER. DNA of the CDR3: TGCGCCAGCAGCCAAGGGAGGGTGTCTGGGGCCAACGTCCTGACTTTC. This codes for CASSQGRVSGANVLTF.